These 19 T cell receptor beta chains originate from one sample sequenced in a study of blood T cell repertoires in COVID-19. Generated by immunoSEQ multiplex PCR, the TCRdb table keeps only in-frame clones and is missing some. The sample shows about 290,000 clones, about 85% of them seen only once. Specimen: peripheral blood. The receptors originated from a woman between 50 and 59 years old with active or convalescent COVID-19.

The chain recombines TRBV13 with TRBJ2-7; the match to TRBD2 covers 10 bases. The CDR3 runs 15 residues. The germline gives CDR1 PRHDT, CDR2 FYEKMQ (reference sequence). The V gene end was trimmed by 0 bases and the J gene end by 3 bases; junction bases not matched to a gene: 2. CDR3 sequence: CASSLGLAGHYEQYF. The DNA for the CDR3 is TGTGCCAGCAGCTTAGGACTAGCGGGGCACTACGAGCAGTACTTC.

J is TRBJ2-3 and V is TRBV2; 12 bases align to TRBD2. Trimming removed 6 bases from V and 6 bases from J; junction bases left unmatched: 10. CDR3 length: 16 amino acids. Looked up from germline, CDR1 is SNHLY and CDR2 is FYNNEI. For the CDR3, the DNA is TGTGCCAGCAGACCTAGCGGGAGGGCCTGGGGTGATACGCAGTATTTT. Protein: CASRPSGRAWGDTQYF.

This clone has only one observation. The chain combines TRBV19 with TRBJ1-5, with 7 bases fitting TRBD1. The V segment lost 6 bases and the J segment 4 bases; nucleotides outside the gene matches: 9. The CDR3 covers 15 residues. Germline V CDR1 and CDR2: LNHDA, SQIVND (reference sequence). This chain's CDR3 is CASSRRDRGNQPQHF. In DNA form, the CDR3 reads TGTGCCAGTAGCCGCCGGGACAGAGGGAATCAGCCCCAGCATTTT.

This rearrangement joins TRBV7-9 to TRBJ2-3; TRBD2 aligns across 10 bases. CDR1 is SEHNR, CDR2 FQNEAQ, per germline (reference sequence). The CDR3 is 17 residues long. The ends lost 5 bases at V and 6 bases at J; junction bases unmatched: 14. The CDR3 region is CASSPKILPAGGDTQYF. As DNA, the CDR3 is TGTGCCAGCAGCCCGAAAATCCTTCCAGCGGGAGGGGATACGCAGTATTTT.

This clone was counted many times. The chain uses TRBV11-3 and TRBJ1-5; D may be TRBD1 (5 bases). The ends were cut back, 3 bases at V and 9 bases at J, with 18 bases in the middle. Germline V lookup: CDR1 SGHNT, CDR2 YENEEA. The CDR3 is 15 residues long. The chain's CDR3 is CASSFLDVSRVPQHF. The CDR3 coding sequence is TGTGCCAGCAGCTTTTTAGACGTCAGCAGGGTGCCCCAGCATTTT.

The chain uses TRBV2 and TRBJ2-1, with 7 bases aligning to TRBD1. With V trimmed by 8 bases and J by 0 bases, 4 bases remained unmatched. The CDR3 sequence is 14 residues long. Germline V gene sequence: CDR1 SNHLY, CDR2 FYNNEI. CDR3 coding DNA: TGTGCCAGCCTTGACAGGGACTCCTACAATGAGCAGTTCTTC. As protein: CASLDRDSYNEQFF.

The chain has TRBV15 and TRBJ2-1; TRBD2 matches 8 bases. J was trimmed by 4 bases and V by 1 base; bases with no gene match: 3. This CDR3 contains 15 residues. Germline V CDR1 and CDR2: LNHNV, YYDKDF (reference sequence). The chain's CDR3 is CATSRGQREYNEQFF. The CDR3 region has the DNA TGTGCCACCAGCAGAGGTCAGCGGGAGTACAATGAGCAGTTCTTC.

V usage is TRBV30 and J usage is TRBJ2-2, with TRBD2 identical over 11 bases. The junction had 4 bases not matched to a gene; V was cut back by 3 bases and J by 4 bases. The CDR3 extends over 15 amino acids. Looked up from germline, CDR1 is GTSNPN and CDR2 is SVGIG (reference sequence). For the CDR3, the DNA is TGTGCCTGGAGGACTAGCGGGATAGGCACCGGGGAGCTGTTTTTT. It yields the protein CAWRTSGIGTGELFF.

This clone is a singleton in its sample. DNA for the CDR3: TGTGCCACCAGCAGAGATGAGGACACCGGGGAGCTGTTTTTT. It codes for CATSRDEDTGELFF. V is TRBV15 and J is TRBJ2-2; no clear D gene. Germline CDR1 and CDR2: LNHNV and YYDKDF (reference sequence). Between the trimmed V and J ends, which lost 0 bases and 3 bases, there was a span of 5 bases. The CDR3 sequence is 14 residues long. Full variable domain (remainder filled in from reference TRBV15 and TRBJ2-2): DAMVIQNPRYQVTQFGKPVTLSCSQTLNHNVMYWYQQKSSQAPKLLFHYYDKDFNNEADTPDNFQSRRPNTSFCFLDIRSPGLGDTAMYLCATSRDEDTGELFFGEGSRLTVL.

Concerning this clone: Within the sample, other DNA sequences also encode this same CDR3. This chain joins TRBV27 and TRBJ2-5, with a tentative D call TRBD2 (6 bases). V lost 3 bases and J lost 5, with 13 bases in between. Germline V CDR1 and CDR2: MNHEY, SMNVEV (reference sequence). This CDR3 has 14 residues. The CDR3 DNA reads as TGTGCCAGCAGTTTCGGGGGAGGCGGGGAGACCCAGTACTTC. Amino acids: CASSFGGGGETQYF.

The CDR3: CASSVRDRGNYTF. Written as DNA, the CDR3 is TGTGCCAGCAGCGTCCGGGACAGGGGTAACTACACCTTC. This chain links TRBV21-1 with TRBJ1-2; the table assigns TRBD1, which was not confirmed against the DNA. TRBV21-1 is a known pseudogene. CDR3 length: 13 residues.

The chain links TRBV29-1 to TRBJ1-1; TRBD1 matches at 7 bases. CDR3 length: 13 amino acids. Germline-derived CDR1 and CDR2 are SQVTM and ANQGSEA. V lost 4 bases and J lost 2; bases outside the gene matches: 4. The CDR3 sequence: CSVGHRGNTEAFF. CDR3 in DNA: TGCAGCGTTGGACACAGGGGTAACACTGAAGCTTTCTTT.

V gene TRBV9 combines with J gene TRBJ2-3; TRBD2 is a possible D gene (6 bases). The V gene lost 5 bases and the J gene lost 2 bases, with 15 bases spanning the gap. The CDR3 extends over 15 amino acids. Germline V gives CDR1 SGDLS, CDR2 YYNGEE. CDR3 sequence: CASSRSGEDTDTQYF. CDR3 bases: TGTGCCAGCAGTCGTAGTGGGGAGGACACAGATACGCAGTATTTT.

CDR3 region: CASSFETSGSYEQYF. In DNA form, the CDR3 reads TGTGCCAGCAGTTTTGAGACTAGCGGGAGTTACGAGCAGTACTTC. The chain is built from TRBV28 and TRBJ2-7; TRBD2 aligns across 12 bases. Trimming at V came to 3 bases and at J to 4 bases, leaving 4 bases not matched to a gene. The V gene's germline CDR1 is MDHEN and CDR2 SYDVKM. The CDR3 is made up of 15 amino acids. The full variable domain, rest sourced from reference TRBV28 and TRBJ2-7, is DVKVTQSSRYLVKRTGEKVFLECVQDMDHENMFWYRQDPGLGLRLIYFSYDVKMKEKGDIPEGYSVSREKKERFSLILESASTNQTSMYLCASSFETSGSYEQYFGPGTRLTVT.

This chain uses TRBV27 with TRBJ1-2; tentative D call: TRBD1 (5 bases). There are 14 residues in the CDR3. Germline V gene lookup returns CDR1 MNHEY and CDR2 SMNVEV (reference sequence). V was trimmed by 2 bases and J by 4 bases, leaving 11 bases between them. CDR3 nucleotides: TGTGCCAGCAGTTTAGAGGGGAGGGGCTATGGCTACACCTTC. This sequence encodes CASSLEGRGYGYTF.

As DNA, the CDR3 is TGTGCCAGCAGCCCTAAATGGGGACAGGGTGGGGGGTCCCAGTACTTC. Its protein product is CASSPKWGQGGGSQYF. This rearrangement joins TRBV4-2 to TRBJ2-5; 9 bases fit TRBD1. The CDR3 covers 16 residues. Unmatched junction bases numbered 15, after V lost 4 bases and J lost 9 bases. CDR1 and CDR2 from the germline V gene are LGHNA and YNFKEQ.

The rearrangement links TRBV6-5 to TRBJ2-2; D call uncertain. Germline CDR1 and CDR2: MNHEY and SVGAGI. V lost 4 bases, J lost 6 bases, and 12 bases lay in between. CDR3 length: 14 amino acids. CDR3 region: CASSLVSTPGELFF. As DNA, the CDR3 is TGTGCCAGCAGTTTGGTGAGTACTCCCGGGGAGCTGTTTTTT.

V and J are TRBV19 and TRBJ2-3, with D possibly being TRBD2 (6 bases). Trimming left V 6 bases short and J 2 bases short, with 12 bases between. Germline CDR1 and CDR2: LNHDA and SQIVND (reference sequence). The CDR3 covers 14 residues. The CDR3: CASRAWRATDTQYF. CDR3 nucleotide sequence: TGTGCCAGTAGGGCATGGAGGGCCACAGATACGCAGTATTTT.

This rearrangement joins TRBV15 to TRBJ2-1; 7 bases agree with TRBD2. The CDR3 sequence is 15 residues long. V lost 7 bases to trimming and J lost 5 bases; unmatched junction nucleotides: 11. The germline V gene encodes CDR1 LNHNV and CDR2 YYDKDF (reference sequence). The CDR3 region is CATTLDGTNNNEQFF. The CDR3 DNA is TGTGCCACCACCTTAGACGGGACTAACAACAATGAGCAGTTCTTC.